This T cell receptor beta chain is drawn from a study of shared clonotypes between healthy human individuals. Findings and limits, study-wide: Naive subsets, compared against memory subsets, generally had larger estimated richness values. Sampling involved blood alone; tissue repertoires likely differ.

Source study methods: ImmunoSEQ gave junction-only sequences without quality scores, so filtering differed. Repertoires were generated with immunoSEQ multiplex PCR, while TCRdb's copy carries only in-frame clones and drops some. That table is the source of V, J and clone size, and D and trimming were worked out from the DNA. The data hold around 1.5 million clones, with about 98% observed a single time. Only one count was recorded for this clone. What it recognizes is unknown. Other DNA sequences in this sample translate to the same CDR3. V lost 2 bases to trimming and J lost 2 bases, with 13 bases between them. CDR3 length: 16 amino acids. Germline assignment: CDR1 KGHSH and CDR2 LQKENI.

This receptor was taken from a man aged 25 to 45 in good health. Material: naive CD4+ T cells sorted from blood. Subset denoted: CD45RA+ positively selected. The chain links TRBV18 to TRBJ1-5, with unresolved D. The CDR3 nucleotides are TGTGCCAGCTCACCATCTGGCCGTGGGGGCAATCAGCCCCAGCATTTT. Its protein product is CASSPSGRGGNQPQHF. Complete variable domain (other parts from reference TRBV18 and TRBJ1-5): NAGVMQNPRHLVRRRGQEARLRCSPMKGHSHVYWYRQLPEEGLKFMVYLQKENIIDESGMPKERFSAEFPKEGPSILRIQQVVRGDSAAYFCASSPSGRGGNQPQHFGDGTRLSIL.